This T cell receptor (beta chain) originates from a study of blood T cell repertoires in COVID-19 (dated by TCRdb to about 2020). For the wider study: Collaborator samples came from the United States, Italy and Spain and covered acute and convalescent phases of COVID-19. Nearly every sample came with metadata listing a de-identified subject ID, COVID-19 status, age in years and sex. HLA class I and class II types, where available, came from metadata supplied by the sample provider rather than from assay-based typing. A freely available public database, intended as a resource for researchers studying the immune response to SARS-CoV-2, is where the repertoires were released. The samples were drawn from the first 160 participants of the ongoing ImmuneRACE study and from over 950 subjects provided by 6 global collaborators. The material from the prospective study consisted of cDNA or gDNA derived from T cells, B-cell-depleted T cells, or PBMCs. Deeply sampled blood TCRbeta repertoires from subjects exposed to, actively infected with, or recovered from COVID-19 were included in the dataset.

The collaborating institutions used their own protocols to collect whole blood in K2EDTA tubes. Collaborator samples were shipped for TCRbeta analysis as frozen whole blood, isolated PBMCs, or DNA extracted from either sample type. In the case of this clone: Its binding antigen is unknown. Base qualities were left out, and no much larger clone turns up one base away.

Results the study describes overall, beyond this receptor: The quantity of clinical and demographic metadata differed by source and by participant and was supplied without curation.

TCRbeta CDR3 regions were amplified from genomic DNA using the immunoSEQ Assay, a bias-controlled multiplex PCR. The authors' pipeline ran thus. The number of nucleated cells in each sample was estimated from the amplification of reference gene primers within the assay. To quantify the absolute abundance of each unique TCRbeta CDR3 rearrangement, sequence reads were collapsed and filtered. For each sample, productive Simpson clonality was calculated by taking the square root of Simpson's diversity index across productive rearrangements. TCRdb obtained this table from immuneACCESS and retained in-frame rearrangements with V and J assigned. These tables miss some clones; where compared with another copy, unresolved V genes account for less than half of the shortfall, and the remainder is unexplained. Clone size and the V and J calls come from that table; the DNA yielded D and trimming. The sample table records roughly 110,000 clones; 70% to 90% of these occur just once. The ten largest clones take up roughly 4.4% of the sample.

CDR1 and CDR2 were assigned from the germline V gene (reference sequence) as LNHNV and YYDKDF. Trimming accounts for 1 base at V and 10 bases at J, while the number of junction bases matched to no gene is 0. The cysteine opens and the phenylalanine closes a CDR3 of 13 amino acids. The entry retains the CDR3 DNA only, 39 bases that are in frame from base 1. The chain is made from TRBV15 and TRBJ2-1; 11 of the junction bases match TRBD2. The sample consisted of peripheral blood. This TCR was sampled from a woman aged 50 to 60 with acute or convalescent COVID-19. This receptor has the CDR3 CATSRGLAGEQFF. The DNA reads TGTGCCACCAGCAGAGGACTAGCGGGAGAGCAGTTCTTC.